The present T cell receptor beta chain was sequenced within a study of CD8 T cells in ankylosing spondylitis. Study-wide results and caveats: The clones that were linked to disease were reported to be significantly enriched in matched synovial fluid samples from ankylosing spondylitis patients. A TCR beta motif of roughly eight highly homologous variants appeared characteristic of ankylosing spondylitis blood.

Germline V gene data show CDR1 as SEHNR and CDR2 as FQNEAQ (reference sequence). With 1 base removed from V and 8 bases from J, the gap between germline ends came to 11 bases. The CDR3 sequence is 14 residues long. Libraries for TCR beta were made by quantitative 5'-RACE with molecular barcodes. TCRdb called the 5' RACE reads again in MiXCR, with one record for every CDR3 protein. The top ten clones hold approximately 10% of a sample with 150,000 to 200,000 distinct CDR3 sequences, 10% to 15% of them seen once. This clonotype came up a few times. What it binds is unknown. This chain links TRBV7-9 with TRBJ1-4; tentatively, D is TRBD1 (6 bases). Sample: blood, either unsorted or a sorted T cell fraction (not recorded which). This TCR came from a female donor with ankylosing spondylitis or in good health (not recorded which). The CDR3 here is CASSLVAGAEKLFF. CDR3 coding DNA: TGTGCCAGCAGCTTAGTGGCAGGGGCGGAAAAACTGTTTTTT.